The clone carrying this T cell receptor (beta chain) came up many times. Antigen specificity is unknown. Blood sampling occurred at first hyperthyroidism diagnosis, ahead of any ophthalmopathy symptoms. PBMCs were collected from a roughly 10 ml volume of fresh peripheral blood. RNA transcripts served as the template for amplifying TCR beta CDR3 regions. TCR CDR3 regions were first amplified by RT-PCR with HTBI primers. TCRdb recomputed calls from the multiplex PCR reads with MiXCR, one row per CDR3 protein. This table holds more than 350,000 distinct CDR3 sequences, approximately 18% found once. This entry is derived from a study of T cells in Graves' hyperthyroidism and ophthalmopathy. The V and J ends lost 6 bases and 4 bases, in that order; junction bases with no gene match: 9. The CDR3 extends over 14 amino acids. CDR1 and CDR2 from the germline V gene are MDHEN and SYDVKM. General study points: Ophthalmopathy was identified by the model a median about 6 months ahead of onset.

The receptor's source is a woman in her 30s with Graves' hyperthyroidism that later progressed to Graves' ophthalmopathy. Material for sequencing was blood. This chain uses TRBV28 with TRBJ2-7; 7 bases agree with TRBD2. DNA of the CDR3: TGTGCCAGCAGGCTCGCCGGGGGGAGGTACGAGCAGTACTTC. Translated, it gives CASRLAGGRYEQYF.